This section outlines one TCR beta chain sequence together with its context. The sample originates from a study of blood T cell repertoires in COVID-19. CDR3 size: 14 residues. The trim removed 5 bases at V and 4 bases at J, leaving 3 bases unmatched. Germline V gives CDR1 MNHEY, CDR2 SVGEGT. Sequenced by immunoSEQ multiplex PCR; TCRdb stores in-frame clones only, minus some. The sample yields 150,000 to 200,000 clones, about 85% seen once. The sequence was collected from an older man with active or convalescent COVID-19. Sequencing input: peripheral blood. V usage is TRBV6-2 or TRBV6-3 and J usage is TRBJ2-2; 8 bases are shared with TRBD1. CDR3 sequence (DNA): TGTGCCAGCAGTGTTACAGGGGGCACCGGGGAGCTGTTTTTT. This translates into CASSVTGGTGELFF.